These 28 T cell receptor beta chains were sequenced from one sample in a study of blood T cell repertoires in COVID-19 (dated by TCRdb to 2020 to 2022). Library construction relied on the immunoSEQ multiplex PCR assay. The source is immuneACCESS, and TCRdb retained only in-frame sequences with V and J called. Part of the clones is not carried over; for the studies checked, unresolved V genes explain less than half of this, and the remainder is unexplained. This sample is represented by approximately 210,000 clones; around 80% of them were singletons. 3.5% to 4.5% of the sample lies in the top ten. The sample comprised PBMCs or T cells enriched from blood (not recorded which). The receptors shown here come from a man aged 25 to 40 with acute COVID-19.

This clone has a single count. The J gene is TRBJ2-1, the V gene TRBV19; 9 bases map to TRBD2. This CDR3 contains 15 residues. Germline assignment: CDR1 LNHDA and CDR2 SQIVND (reference sequence). V lost 5 bases and J lost 6; bases outside the gene matches: 8. The CDR3 DNA reads as TGTGCCAGTAGTTCCCTAGCGGGGAACCTCAATGAGCAGTTCTTC. Translation gives CASSSLAGNLNEQFF.

The CDR3 protein is CASSQDRVLNEQYF. The DNA of the CDR3 is TGCGCCAGCAGCCAGGACAGGGTTTTAAACGAGCAGTACTTC. The chain joins TRBV4-1 to TRBJ2-7, with TRBD1 identical over 8 bases. Per the germline V gene, CDR1 is MGHRA and CDR2 is YSYEKL. CDR3 size: 14 residues. The ends lost 3 bases at V and 5 bases at J; junction bases unmatched: 6.

CDR3 protein: CASTPYYDINYGYTF. CDR3 in DNA: TGTGCCAGCACGCCCTATTACGATATTAACTATGGCTACACCTTC. The chain couples TRBV6-5 to TRBJ1-2; D not certain. The CDR3 runs 15 residues. Trimming left V 7 bases short and J 1 base short, with 16 bases between. Germline V gene data show CDR1 as MNHEY and CDR2 as SVGAGI.

The V gene is TRBV6-6, the J gene TRBJ2-1; 11 nucleotides line up with TRBD2. Trimming at V came to 2 bases and at J to 10 bases, leaving 10 bases not matched to a gene. This CDR3 is 16 amino acids long. Germline CDR1 and CDR2: MNHNY and SVGAGI (reference sequence). CDR3 nucleotides: TGTGCCAGCAGTTACAGCTGGACTAGCGGGCCTCCAGAGCAGTTCTTC. It translates to CASSYSWTSGPPEQFF.

The CDR3 here is CASSPGITNYGYTF. The CDR3 region has the DNA TGTGCCAGCAGTCCGGGGATTACTAACTATGGCTACACCTTC. The rearrangement joins TRBV6-5 to TRBJ1-2, with D unclear. Germline loops: CDR1 MNHEY, CDR2 SVGAGI. The CDR3 totals 14 residues. The germline V and J ends were trimmed by 5 bases and 0 bases, with 10 bases remaining between them.

The chain joins TRBV11-2 to TRBJ2-1; weak D call: TRBD2 (6 bases). The V gene's germline CDR1 is SGHAT and CDR2 FQNNGV. The CDR3 consists of 15 residues. Deletions cut 1 base from V and 0 bases from J, with 7 bases between. The CDR3 region is CASSLGGASYNEQFF. CDR3 DNA sequence: TGTGCCAGCAGCTTAGGCGGGGCCTCCTACAATGAGCAGTTCTTC.

The CDR3 loop reads CASSPGGGREEKLFF. CDR3 DNA sequence: TGTGCCAGCTCCCCCGGGGGGGGGAGAGAGGAAAAACTGTTTTTT. The V gene is TRBV18, the J gene TRBJ1-4; TRBD1 is a possible D gene (5 bases). The CDR3 loop spans 15 amino acids. CDR1 KGHSH and CDR2 LQKENI come from the germline V gene. Between the trimmed V and J ends, which lost 6 bases and 8 bases, there was a span of 19 bases. Based on the CDR3 plus reference TRBV18 and TRBJ1-4, the full variable domain is NAGVMQNPRHLVRRRGQEARLRCSPMKGHSHVYWYRQLPEEGLKFMVYLQKENIIDESGMPKERFSAEFPKEGPSILRIQQVVRGDSAAYFCASSPGGGREEKLFFGSGTQLSVL.

V usage is TRBV6-5 and J usage is TRBJ2-2, with a tentative D call TRBD1 (6 bases). Germline loops: CDR1 MNHEY, CDR2 SVGAGI. V lost 4 bases and J 1 base, leaving 10 bases between the germline ends. This CDR3 region has 15 residues. The CDR3 coding sequence is TGTGCCAGCAGTTCCCAGGGGCTGAACACCGGGGAGCTGTTTTTT. Translating it yields CASSSQGLNTGELFF.

Note on this clone: The same CDR3 can be traced to other DNA sequences in this sample. The V gene is TRBV9, the J gene TRBJ2-2; D may be TRBD2 (7 bases). V was pared by 2 bases and J by 1 base, with 15 bases between. Germline CDR1 is SGDLS and CDR2 is YYNGEE. The CDR3 has 17 amino acids. DNA for the CDR3: TGTGCCAGCAGCGTTCTCGCGGGGGCCCTGAACACCGGGGAGCTGTTTTTT. It is translated as CASSVLAGALNTGELFF.

A note on this clone: This may be a read error, as it is one base from a much larger clone. V is TRBV6-5 and J is TRBJ2-7, with 7 bases that match TRBD1. Germline loops: CDR1 MNHEY, CDR2 SVGAGI. CDR3 length: 14 residues. With V trimmed by 2 bases and J by 0 bases, 1 base remained unmatched. CDR3 region: CASSYGTDSYEQYF. The CDR3 DNA reads TGTGCCAGCAGTTACGGGACAGACTCCTACGAGCAGTACTTC.

This chain connects TRBV30 to TRBJ1-1; D perhaps matches TRBD1 (5 bases). V lost 0 bases and J lost 3, with 11 bases in between. Germline V lookup: CDR1 GTSNPN, CDR2 SVGIG (reference sequence). The CDR3 consists of 14 residues. CDR3 amino acids: CAWSVRGWDTEAFF. The CDR3 DNA sequence: TGTGCCTGGAGTGTACGGGGGTGGGACACTGAAGCTTTCTTT.

There are a few counts of this clone. The chain uses TRBV18 and TRBJ1-2; D possibly corresponds to TRBD1 (5 bases). Germline assignment: CDR1 KGHSH and CDR2 LQKENI. The CDR3 totals 17 residues. Trimming left V 2 bases short and J 2 bases short, with 18 bases between. The CDR3 coding sequence is TGTGCCAGCTCACCAAGGGCCGGGGGAACGGGGAACTATGGCTACACCTTC. This codes for CASSPRAGGTGNYGYTF. Full variable domain (remainder filled in from reference TRBV18 and TRBJ1-2): NAGVMQNPRHLVRRRGQEARLRCSPMKGHSHVYWYRQLPEEGLKFMVYLQKENIIDESGMPKERFSAEFPKEGPSILRIQQVVRGDSAAYFCASSPRAGGTGNYGYTFGSGTRLTVV.

The chain carries TRBV5-5 and TRBJ2-7; a possible D gene is TRBD1 (6 bases). Germline V gene data show CDR1 as SGHKS and CDR2 as YYEKEE (reference sequence). Trimming pared 2 bases from V and 3 bases from J, leaving 9 bases between. CDR3 size: 13 residues. The CDR3 nucleotides read TGTGCCAGCAGCTTTGCCAGGGGCTACGAGCAGTACTTC. Protein: CASSFARGYEQYF.

In this sample, this clone is medium-sized (0.01 to 0.1%). J is TRBJ2-7 and V is TRBV7-9, with D hard to call. There are 12 residues in the CDR3. V was cut by 6 bases and J by 1 base, with 7 bases left in between. CDR1 is SEHNR and CDR2 is FQNEAQ in the germline V gene (reference sequence). DNA of the CDR3: TGTGCCAGCAGTGTAGAGTCCTACGAGCAGTACTTC. Amino acid sequence: CASSVESYEQYF.

The CDR3 DNA reads TGTGCCAGCAGCTCCCCCTTCCGGGACAGGGTCCTCCAAGAGACCCAGTACTTC. This encodes CASSSPFRDRVLQETQYF. The chain combines TRBV5-5 with TRBJ2-5; 9 nucleotides line up with TRBD1. Germline-derived CDR1 and CDR2 are SGHKS and YYEKEE (reference sequence). This CDR3 region has 18 residues. V dropped 3 bases and J dropped 1; count of bases not matched to a gene: 13. Looking up the rest from reference TRBV5-5 and TRBJ2-5 gives the full variable domain: DAGVTQSPTHLIKTRGQQVTLRCSPISGHKSVSWYQQVLGQGPQFIFQYYEKEERGRGNFPDRFSARQFPNYSSELNVNALLLGDSALYLCASSSPFRDRVLQETQYFGPGTRLLVL.

The V call is TRBV29-1, the J call TRBJ1-3; D is ambiguous. This CDR3 is 13 amino acids long. CDR1 SQVTM and CDR2 ANQGSEA come from the germline V gene. V was clipped by 4 bases and J by 2 bases, with 9 bases between them. DNA for the CDR3: TGCAGCGTTGGGGAGGCGGCTGGAAACACCATATATTTT. This translates into CSVGEAAGNTIYF.

The chain combines TRBV18 with TRBJ1-5; 8 nucleotides align to TRBD1. In germline, CDR1 is KGHSH, CDR2 LQKENI. CDR3 length equals 15 residues. V lost 3 bases and J lost 1; bases outside the gene matches: 2. Here the CDR3 DNA reads TGTGCCAGCTCACCGACAGGGGAGAGCAATCAGCCCCAGCATTTT. Translating it yields CASSPTGESNQPQHF.

This sequence joins TRBV3-1 (or the pseudogene TRBV3-2) and TRBJ2-5; no clear D. Between the trimmed V and J ends, which lost 2 bases and 1 base, there was a span of 5 bases. The CDR3 contains 13 residues. Germline CDR1 and CDR2: LGHDT and YNNKEL (reference sequence). The CDR3 sequence: CASSQSVQETQYF. For the CDR3, the DNA is TGTGCCAGCAGCCAATCCGTCCAAGAGACCCAGTACTTC.

The rearrangement uses TRBV28 and TRBJ1-2; a weak D match, TRBD1 (5 bases). Trimming shortened V by 5 bases and J by 5 bases, and 9 bases separated the two germline ends. Per germline, CDR1 MDHEN and CDR2 SYDVKM. The CDR3 runs 12 residues. CDR3 nucleotides: TGTGCCAGCAGTCCCCGGGGGTATGGCTACACCTTC. Translated: CASSPRGYGYTF.

CDR3 coding DNA: TGCGCCAGCAGCCAAGAAAGCCAGGGGGCCCGTAAAGAGACCCAGTACTTC. The encoded protein is CASSQESQGARKETQYF. This rearrangement joins TRBV4-1 to TRBJ2-5; 8 nucleotides align to TRBD1. The length of the CDR3 is 17 residues. Trimming removed 0 bases from V and 3 bases from J; junction bases left unmatched: 9. Per the germline V gene, CDR1 is MGHRA and CDR2 is YSYEKL.

This clone was detected only a few times. The chain has TRBV3-1 (or the pseudogene TRBV3-2) and TRBJ1-2, with TRBD1 matching over 11 bases. The V gene's germline CDR1 is LGHDT and CDR2 YNNKEL (reference sequence). The CDR3 totals 14 residues. With V trimmed by 4 bases and J by 6 bases, 4 bases remained unmatched. In DNA, the CDR3 is TGTGCCAGCAGCCGATCGGACAGGGGGCATGGCTACACCTTC. It codes for CASSRSDRGHGYTF.

This clone was counted a single time. DNA for the CDR3: TGCGCCAGCAGCCAAGACTACAGAGCTAACTATGGCTACACCTTC. This codes for CASSQDYRANYGYTF. V is TRBV4-1 and J is TRBJ1-2; D is unresolved. The V end lost 0 bases, the J end lost 0 bases, and 8 bases lay between the germline ends. The CDR3 has 15 amino acids. Per the germline V gene, CDR1 is MGHRA and CDR2 is YSYEKL.

This clone was seen only a few times. The chain links TRBV7-9 to TRBJ2-7; D possibly corresponds to TRBD2 (6 bases). CDR3 length: 14 amino acids. The V gene lost 5 bases and the J gene lost 0 bases, with 11 bases spanning the gap. From germline, CDR1 is SEHNR and CDR2 FQNEAQ (reference sequence). CDR3 nucleotides: TGTGCCAGCAGCGCGGGACGGAGCTCCTACGAGCAGTACTTC. Translation gives CASSAGRSSYEQYF.

The chain combines TRBV5-4 with TRBJ1-2; 7 bases match TRBD1. From germline, CDR1 is SGHNT and CDR2 YYREEE (reference sequence). Losses at the gene ends were 0 bases for V and 4 bases for J; bases not matched to a gene: 12. The CDR3 covers 17 residues. The CDR3 region is CASSLAAARGLSYGYTF. CDR3 sequence (DNA): TGTGCCAGCAGCTTGGCCGCAGCCAGGGGGTTGAGCTATGGCTACACCTTC. The entire variable domain, with the rest obtained from reference TRBV5-4 and TRBJ1-2, is as follows: ETGVTQSPTHLIKTRGQQVTLRCSSQSGHNTVSWYQQALGQGPQFIFQYYREEENGRGNFPPRFSGLQFPNYSSELNVNALELDDSALYLCASSLAAARGLSYGYTFGSGTRLTVV.

V gene TRBV5-1 combines with J gene TRBJ2-5; D may be TRBD2 (7 bases). The CDR3 runs to 15 residues. Germline-derived CDR1 and CDR2 are SGHRS and YFSETQ. V lost 7 bases and J 4 bases, leaving 20 bases between the germline ends. CDR3 nucleotide sequence: TGCGCCAGCCTGGCGGGGGCCGGGCTCCCAGAGACCCAGTACTTC. It is translated as CASLAGAGLPETQYF.

Regarding this clone: Distinct nucleotide sequences in the sample also encode this CDR3. This rearrangement joins TRBV7-2 to TRBJ2-5; the D gene is possibly TRBD2 (5 bases). Germline CDR1 reads SGHTA; CDR2 reads FQGNSA. The CDR3 spans 13 residues. With 2 bases removed from V and 4 bases from J, the gap between germline ends came to 8 bases. Written as DNA, the CDR3 is TGTGCCAGCAGCTTATCCGGAGGAGAGACCCAGTACTTC. Translation gives CASSLSGGETQYF.

This clone was counted a few times. The CDR3 coding sequence is TGTGCCAGCAGCCTAACTAGCGGGGGGAGGAATGAGCAGTTCTTC. Translating it yields CASSLTSGGRNEQFF. The rearrangement uses TRBV9 and TRBJ2-1, with 12 bases matching TRBD2. Looked up from germline, CDR1 is SGDLS and CDR2 is YYNGEE. This CDR3 comprises 15 residues. V trimming: 4 bases; J trimming: 7 bases; junction bases outside the gene matches: 6.

The V gene is TRBV28, the J gene TRBJ1-2; 9 positions agree with TRBD1. CDR1 and CDR2 from the germline V gene are MDHEN and SYDVKM. The CDR3 is made up of 15 amino acids. The junction had 12 bases not matched to a gene; V was cut back by 8 bases and J by 5 bases. The CDR3 sequence is CASGDPTGGSYGYTF. The CDR3 DNA reads TGTGCCAGCGGAGATCCGACAGGGGGATCTTATGGCTACACCTTC.